The sequence of this TCR beta chain was determined in a study of T cell changes during pregnancy in multiple sclerosis. Profiled with immunoSEQ multiplex PCR; TCRdb holds only in-frame clones, not every one. The data contain 50,000 or so clones, 93% of them singletons. Trimming took off 0 bases at V and 8 bases at J, with 10 bases between the two ends. This CDR3 has 12 residues. Germline V gene lookup returns CDR1 SQVTM and CDR2 ANQGSEA. Specimen: peripheral blood, collected in the second trimester of pregnancy. This TCR derives from a female donor with multiple sclerosis, enrolled in a pregnancy study. J is TRBJ1-2 and V is TRBV29-1; no firm D call. The CDR3 DNA is TGCAGCGTTGAAGATCAGCCGGGGGGCTACACCTTC. Translated, it gives CSVEDQPGGYTF.